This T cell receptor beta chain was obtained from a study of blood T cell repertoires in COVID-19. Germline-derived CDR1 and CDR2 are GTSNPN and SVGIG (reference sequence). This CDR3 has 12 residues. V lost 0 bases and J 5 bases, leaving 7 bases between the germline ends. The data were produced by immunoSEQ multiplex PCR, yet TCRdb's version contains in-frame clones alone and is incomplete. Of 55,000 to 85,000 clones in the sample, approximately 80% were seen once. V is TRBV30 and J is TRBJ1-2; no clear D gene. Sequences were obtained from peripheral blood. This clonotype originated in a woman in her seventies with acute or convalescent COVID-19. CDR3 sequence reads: CAWSVGVYGYTF. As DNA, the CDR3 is TGTGCCTGGAGTGTAGGAGTATATGGCTACACCTTC.